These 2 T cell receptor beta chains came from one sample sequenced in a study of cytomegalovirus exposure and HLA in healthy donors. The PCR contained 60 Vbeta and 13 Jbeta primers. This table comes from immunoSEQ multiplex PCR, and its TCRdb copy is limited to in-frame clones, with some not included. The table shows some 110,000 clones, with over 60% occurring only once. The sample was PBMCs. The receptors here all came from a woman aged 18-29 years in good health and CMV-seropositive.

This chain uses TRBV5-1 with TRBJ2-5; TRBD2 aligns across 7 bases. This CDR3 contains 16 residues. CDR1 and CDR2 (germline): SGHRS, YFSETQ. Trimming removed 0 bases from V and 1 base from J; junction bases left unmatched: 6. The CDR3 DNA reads TGCGCCAGCAGCTTGGGGAAGGCTAGCGGCCAAGAGACCCAGTACTTC. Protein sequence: CASSLGKASGQETQYF.

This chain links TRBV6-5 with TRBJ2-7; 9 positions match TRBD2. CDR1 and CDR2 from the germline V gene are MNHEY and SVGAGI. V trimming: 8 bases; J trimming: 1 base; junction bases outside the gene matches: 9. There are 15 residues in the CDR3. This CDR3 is CASVLEAGGSYEQYF. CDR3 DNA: TGTGCCAGCGTCCTGGAGGCGGGAGGGTCCTACGAGCAGTACTTC.